This T cell receptor beta chain was sequenced for a study of CXCR3-negative and CXCR3-positive naive CD8 T cells. Points from the study as a whole: Relative to CXCR3-negative naive cells, CXCR3-positive naive cells had more hydrophobic TRB CDR3s.

The study made its TRB cDNA libraries by 5' RACE, adding UMI labels. Using the 5' RACE reads, TCRdb records one entry per CDR3 protein without DNA. Its table records approximately 100,000 distinct CDR3 sequences. Concerning this clonotype itself: Its cognate antigen is unknown.

Sequenced material: naive CXCR3+ CD8+ T cells from blood. This sample's subset: CD45RO-CCR7+CD27+CD95- naive CD8+ T cells expressing CXCR3 (TNR3+). This receptor was taken from a human donor in good health. Some clones in this sample may be carry-over from other donors' samples.

This CDR3 is CASSLALGRNTEAFF. The chain links TRBV7-6 to TRBJ1-1. In germline, CDR1 is SGHVS, CDR2 FNYEAQ. The CDR3 consists of 15 residues.